These 22 T cell receptor beta chains were sequenced from one sample in a study of T-cell memory formation after mild COVID-19. From the 5' RACE reads, TCRdb called clonotypes with MiXCR, one entry per CDR3 protein. The table has 470,000 or so distinct CDR3 sequences, 15% to 20% seen once. Specimen: PBMCs or a T cell subset sorted from them (not recorded which). The receptor set was obtained from an adult woman who had mild COVID-19 (a few samples of this study predate the infection). Cell type and time point are not known.

Only a few counts were recorded for this clonotype. CDR3 region: CASSRGGSSTDTQYF. The CDR3 DNA follows: TGTGCCAGCAGCAGGGGGGGTTCTAGCACAGATACGCAGTATTTT. The V and J genes are TRBV11-3 and TRBJ2-3; D may be TRBD2 (7 bases). The germline V gene has CDR1 SGHNT and CDR2 YENEEA. V gave up 5 bases and J gave up 0 bases, with 12 bases separating them. The CDR3 contains 15 residues.

The genes are TRBV6-6 and TRBJ1-1, with 9 positions matching TRBD1. The CDR3 spans 16 residues. Trimming took 1 base from V and 8 from J; bases not matched to a gene: 11. Germline lookup yields CDR1 MNHNY and CDR2 SVGAGI (reference sequence). CDR3 sequence reads: CASSYWTGDKVTEAFF. CDR3 bases: TGTGCCAGCAGTTACTGGACAGGGGATAAGGTAACGGAAGCTTTCTTT.

This sequence joins TRBV3-1 and TRBJ1-4; no definite D call. The V end was cut by 3 bases, the J end by 8 bases, with 16 bases between. The CDR3 is made up of 15 amino acids. Per the germline V gene, CDR1 is LGHDT and CDR2 is YNNKEL (reference sequence). CDR3 sequence reads: CASSQVNIGSEKLFF. The CDR3 bases are TGTGCCAGCAGCCAGGTAAACATCGGGAGCGAAAAACTGTTTTTT. The full variable domain, its missing parts supplied by reference TRBV3-1 and TRBJ1-4, is DTAVSQTPKYLVTQMGNDKSIKCEQNLGHDTMYWYKQDSKKFLKIMFSYNNKELIINETVPNRFSPKSPDKAHLNLHINSLELGDSAVYFCASSQVNIGSEKLFFGSGTQLSVL.

V usage is TRBV7-3 and J usage is TRBJ2-1; 10 bases are shared with TRBD2. Germline CDR1 is SGHTA and CDR2 is FQGTGA. The length of the CDR3 is 13 residues. With 6 bases clipped from V and 6 bases from J, the junction kept 2 bases outside the gene matches. In DNA form, the CDR3 reads TGTGCCAGCAGGGCTAGCGGGGGCAATGAGCAGTTCTTC. It codes for CASRASGGNEQFF.

This clonotype has a count of ten or more. J is TRBJ2-1 and V is TRBV20-1, with D tentatively TRBD2 (5 bases). Germline-derived CDR1 and CDR2 are DFQATT and SNEGSKA (reference sequence). There are 14 residues in the CDR3. V was clipped by 1 base and J by 4 bases, with 11 bases between them. The CDR3 nucleotides read TGCAGTGCTAGAGCTCGGGAACGATACAATGAGCAGTTCTTC. Encoded protein: CSARARERYNEQFF.

This clonotype appeared a few times. Sequence at one end of the junction differs from germline and may be a read error. The chain employs TRBV12-3 or TRBV12-4 and TRBJ1-5; D is ambiguous. The CDR3 runs 13 residues. Written as DNA, the CDR3 is TGTGCCAGCAGTTTCAGGTTAAATCACCCCCAGCATTTT. Translation: CASSFRLNHPQHF.

The chain joins TRBV4-1 to TRBJ1-2; 12 nucleotides align to TRBD1. Germline V lookup: CDR1 MGHRA, CDR2 YSYEKL. J lost 8 bases, V lost 1 base, and 11 bases had no gene match. The CDR3 runs to 17 residues. In DNA, the CDR3 is TGCGCCAGCAGCCAAGGACCGGGACAGGGGGCGATTGGGGGCTACACCTTC. Amino acid sequence: CASSQGPGQGAIGGYTF.

Only a few counts were recorded for this clonotype. V and J are TRBV11-3 and TRBJ2-1, with 10 bases aligning to TRBD2. Per germline, CDR1 SGHNT and CDR2 YENEEA. The CDR3 sequence is 15 residues long. Losses at the gene ends were 3 bases for V and 4 bases for J; bases not matched to a gene: 3. The CDR3 DNA is TGTGCCAGCAGCTTGCAGCGGGGGGGTTACAATGAGCAGTTCTTC. Amino acids: CASSLQRGGYNEQFF.

This clonotype was found a few times. The chain joins TRBV7-6 to TRBJ1-3, with D uncertain. Germline loops: CDR1 SGHVS, CDR2 FNYEAQ. The V and J ends lost 0 bases and 8 bases respectively, with 5 bases between them. There are 12 residues in the CDR3. CDR3: CASSLAGDTIYF. The DNA of the CDR3 is TGTGCCAGCAGCTTAGCTGGCGACACCATATATTTT.

V gene TRBV3-1 combines with J gene TRBJ2-7, with TRBD2 identical over 8 bases. J lost 0 bases, V lost 4 bases, and 11 bases had no gene match. This CDR3 comprises 17 residues. Germline V gene data show CDR1 as LGHDT and CDR2 as YNNKEL (reference sequence). The CDR3 nucleotides are TGTGCCAGCAGCCCCCGTGGACGGGGGGGAAGCTCCTACGAGCAGTACTTC. Residues: CASSPRGRGGSSYEQYF.

The rearrangement uses TRBV4-2 and TRBJ2-1; 9 bases match TRBD2. Germline V CDR1 and CDR2: LGHNA, YNFKEQ. V gave up 0 bases and J gave up 5 bases; unmatched junction bases: 5. CDR3 length: 16 residues. The CDR3 DNA follows: TGTGCCAGCAGCCAAGAGGAGACTAGCGGAGACAATGAGCAGTTCTTC. This translates into CASSQEETSGDNEQFF.

This chain connects TRBV12-3 or TRBV12-4 to TRBJ2-4, with D perhaps TRBD1 or TRBD2 (5 bases each). The CDR3 consists of 14 residues. The V and J ends lost 7 bases and 7 bases respectively, with 17 bases between them. The CDR3 here is CASNLRGPENIQYF. For the CDR3, the DNA is TGTGCCAGCAACCTAAGGGGACCGGAGAACATTCAGTACTTC.

V and J are TRBV15 and TRBJ1-1; no reliable D call. Trimming removed 5 bases from V and 7 bases from J, with 11 bases in between. The CDR3 length is 12 residues. Per the germline V gene, CDR1 is LNHNV and CDR2 is YYDKDF (reference sequence). CDR3 nucleotide sequence: TGTGCCACCAGCGCAAGAACAAATGAAGCTTTCTTT. Its protein product is CATSARTNEAFF.

This clonotype was seen at least ten times. The chain recombines TRBV12-3 or TRBV12-4 with TRBJ1-1; unclear D gene. The CDR3 extends over 13 amino acids. Trimming stripped 4 bases from V and 4 bases from J, with 10 bases between. The DNA for the CDR3 is TGTGCCAGCAGTTCTCTCATAGGCACTGAAGCTTTCTTT. It codes for CASSSLIGTEAFF.

This clonotype was seen more than once but under ten times. The rearrangement joins TRBV5-1 to TRBJ2-1; no firm D call. This CDR3 has 14 amino acids. Deletions cut 6 bases from V and 9 bases from J, with 19 bases between. CDR1 SGHRS and CDR2 YFSETQ come from the germline V gene. The CDR3 DNA is TGCGCCAGCACCGTGCAACCGGACGGTGGTGAGCAGTTCTTC. This gives the protein CASTVQPDGGEQFF.

This sequence joins TRBV11-3 and TRBJ1-1; D remains ambiguous. This CDR3 is 12 amino acids long. Deletions cut 0 bases from V and 7 bases from J, with 6 bases between. Germline values: CDR1 SGHNT, CDR2 YENEEA. The CDR3 here is CASSLERGEAFF. CDR3 bases: TGTGCCAGCAGCTTAGAACGTGGTGAAGCTTTCTTT. The full variable domain, its missing parts supplied by reference TRBV11-3 and TRBJ1-1, is EAGVVQSPRYKIIEKKQPVAFWCNPISGHNTLYWYLQNLGQGPELLIRYENEEAVDDSQLPKDRFSAERLKGVDSTLKIQPAELGDSAVYLCASSLERGEAFFGQGTRLTVV.

The chain links TRBV6-2 or TRBV6-3 to TRBJ2-1; 8 positions match TRBD2. V lost 6 bases and J lost 10; bases outside the gene matches: 14. The CDR3 spans 15 residues. Per the germline V gene, CDR1 is MNHEY and CDR2 is SVGEGT. The CDR3 coding sequence is TGTGCCAGCAGCCGGGGAGTAGCGGGAAGACTAGAGCAGTTCTTC. The encoded protein is CASSRGVAGRLEQFF.

This clonotype was observed a few times. The chain links TRBV4-2 to TRBJ1-6; D gene uncertain. The V gene's germline CDR1 is LGHNA and CDR2 YNFKEQ. CDR3 length equals 15 residues. The V gene lost 4 bases and the J gene lost 9 bases, with 16 bases spanning the gap. DNA of the CDR3: TGTGCCAGCAGCCCCCAAGTCGGCGAGGCTTCACCCCTCCACTTT. It translates to CASSPQVGEASPLHF.

A few counts support this clonotype. The rearrangement joins TRBV4-1 to TRBJ2-5, with 10 nucleotides matching TRBD1. The junction had 5 bases not matched to a gene; V was cut back by 3 bases and J by 4 bases. This CDR3 has 15 residues. CDR1 and CDR2 (germline): MGHRA, YSYEKL. CDR3 region: CASSHPRTGGETQYF. In DNA form, the CDR3 reads TGCGCCAGCAGCCACCCACGGACAGGGGGAGAGACCCAGTACTTC.

The chain combines TRBV11-2 with TRBJ1-2; perhaps TRBD1 as D (6 bases). CDR3 length: 14 amino acids. The V gene's germline CDR1 is SGHAT and CDR2 FQNNGV. V lost 4 bases and J 8 bases, leaving 17 bases between the germline ends. The CDR3 reads CASSSGTGGFGYTF. CDR3 nucleotide sequence: TGTGCCAGCAGCTCCGGGACGGGGGGCTTCGGCTACACCTTC. Drawing the rest from reference TRBV11-2 and TRBJ1-2, the complete variable domain is EAGVAQSPRYKIIEKRQSVAFWCNPISGHATLYWYQQILGQGPKLLIQFQNNGVVDDSQLPKDRFSAERLKGVDSTLKIQPAKLEDSAVYLCASSSGTGGFGYTFGSGTRLTVV.

V gene TRBV7-8 combines with J gene TRBJ1-5; TRBD1 is a possible D gene (5 bases). This CDR3 comprises 14 residues. Germline V lookup: CDR1 SGHVS, CDR2 FQNEAQ. V was trimmed by 6 bases and J by 6 bases, leaving 15 bases between them. The CDR3 DNA reads TGTGCCAGCAGTCAGACATCGGGACCTCAGCCCCAGCATTTT. Amino acid sequence: CASSQTSGPQPQHF.

The table lists this clonotype with a few counts. This sequence joins TRBV5-1 and TRBJ2-7; no firm D call. CDR1 and CDR2 (germline): SGHRS, YFSETQ. The CDR3 spans 15 residues. V was pared by 0 bases and J by 2 bases, with 12 bases between. CDR3 in DNA: TGCGCCAGCAGCTTGGCCGCGGCACCTCCCTACGAGCAGTACTTC. This encodes CASSLAAAPPYEQYF.